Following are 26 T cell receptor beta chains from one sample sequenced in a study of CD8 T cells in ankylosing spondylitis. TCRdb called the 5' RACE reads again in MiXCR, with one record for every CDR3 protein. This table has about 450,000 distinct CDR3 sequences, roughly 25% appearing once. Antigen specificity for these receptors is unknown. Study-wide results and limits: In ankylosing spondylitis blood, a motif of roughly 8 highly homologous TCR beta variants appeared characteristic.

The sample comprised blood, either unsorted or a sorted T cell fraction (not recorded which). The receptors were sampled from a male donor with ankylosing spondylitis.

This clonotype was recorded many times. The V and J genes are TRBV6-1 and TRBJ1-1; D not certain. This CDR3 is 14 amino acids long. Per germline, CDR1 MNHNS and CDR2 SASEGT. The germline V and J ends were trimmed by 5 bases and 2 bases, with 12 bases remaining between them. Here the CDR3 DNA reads TGTGCCAGCAGTACAAGGGTAGGCAACACTGAAGCTTTCTTT. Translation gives CASSTRVGNTEAFF.

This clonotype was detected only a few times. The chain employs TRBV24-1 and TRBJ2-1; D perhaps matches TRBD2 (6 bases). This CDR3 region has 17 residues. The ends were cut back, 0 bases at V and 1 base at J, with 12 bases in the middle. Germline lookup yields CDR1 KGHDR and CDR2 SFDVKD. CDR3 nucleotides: TGTGCCACCAGTGATTTGAAGGCGGGGCCATCCTACAATGAGCAGTTCTTC. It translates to CATSDLKAGPSYNEQFF.

In DNA form, the CDR3 reads TGTGCCAGCAGCCCCCATTCTTCCAGCTACACCTTC. Amino acid sequence: CASSPHSSSYTF. This chain uses TRBV7-8 with TRBJ1-2; no clear D gene. This CDR3 region has 12 residues. Germline CDR1 and CDR2: SGHVS and FQNEAQ. V was trimmed by 5 bases and J by 9 bases, leaving 13 bases between them. Supplemented by reference TRBV7-8 and TRBJ1-2, the full variable domain reads GAGVSQSPRYKVAKRGQDVALRCDPISGHVSLFWYQQALGQGPEFLTYFQNEAQLDKSGLPSDRFFAERPEGSVSTLKIQRTQQEDSAVYLCASSPHSSSYTFGSGTRLTVV.

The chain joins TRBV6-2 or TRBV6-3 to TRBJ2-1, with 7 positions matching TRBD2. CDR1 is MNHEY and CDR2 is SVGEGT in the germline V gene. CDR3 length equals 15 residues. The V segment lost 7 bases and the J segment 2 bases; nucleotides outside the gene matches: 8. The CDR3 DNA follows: TGTGCCAGCACCGGCCTAGCGGCAGCCTACAATGAGCAGTTCTTC. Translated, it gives CASTGLAAAYNEQFF.

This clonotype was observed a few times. The CDR3 DNA reads as TGTGCCAGCAGCCGCCAGCTCAACACCGGGGAGCTGTTTTTT. It yields the protein CASSRQLNTGELFF. The chain employs TRBV11-2 and TRBJ2-2, with D unclear. With 5 bases removed from V and 2 bases from J, the gap between germline ends came to 9 bases. From germline, CDR1 is SGHAT and CDR2 FQNNGV. The CDR3 consists of 14 residues. The full variable domain, in which reference TRBV11-2 and TRBJ2-2 provide the parts outside the CDR3, is EAGVAQSPRYKIIEKRQSVAFWCNPISGHATLYWYQQILGQGPKLLIQFQNNGVVDDSQLPKDRFSAERLKGVDSTLKIQPAKLEDSAVYLCASSRQLNTGELFFGEGSRLTVL.

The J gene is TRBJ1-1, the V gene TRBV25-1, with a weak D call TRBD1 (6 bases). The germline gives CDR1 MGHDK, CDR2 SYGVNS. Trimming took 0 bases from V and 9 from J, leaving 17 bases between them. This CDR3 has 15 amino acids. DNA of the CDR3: TGTGCCAGCAGTGAATATAGGGGGAGTCAGGGACAAGCTTTCTTT. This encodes CASSEYRGSQGQAFF.

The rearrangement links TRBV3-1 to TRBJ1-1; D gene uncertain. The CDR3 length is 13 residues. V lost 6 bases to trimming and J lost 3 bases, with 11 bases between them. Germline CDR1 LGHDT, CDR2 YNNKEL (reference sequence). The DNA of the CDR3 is TGTGCCAGCAGGGAGGGAAGGGACACTGAAGCTTTCTTT. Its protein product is CASREGRDTEAFF.

The CDR3 is CSASVAGGIYNEQFF. CDR3 DNA: TGCAGTGCTAGTGTAGCGGGAGGAATCTACAATGAGCAGTTCTTC. The chain is built from TRBV20-1 and TRBJ2-1; 10 nucleotides agree with TRBD2. Germline V gene data show CDR1 as DFQATT and CDR2 as SNEGSKA (reference sequence). This CDR3 has 15 amino acids. J was trimmed by 3 bases and V by 3 bases; bases with no gene match: 5.

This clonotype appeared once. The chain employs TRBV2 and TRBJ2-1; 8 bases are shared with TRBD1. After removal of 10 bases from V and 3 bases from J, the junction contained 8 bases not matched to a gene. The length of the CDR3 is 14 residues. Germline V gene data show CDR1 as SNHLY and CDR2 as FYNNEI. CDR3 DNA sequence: TGTGCCATCACGCCGGGACAGGTCTACAATGAGCAGTTCTTC. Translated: CAITPGQVYNEQFF.

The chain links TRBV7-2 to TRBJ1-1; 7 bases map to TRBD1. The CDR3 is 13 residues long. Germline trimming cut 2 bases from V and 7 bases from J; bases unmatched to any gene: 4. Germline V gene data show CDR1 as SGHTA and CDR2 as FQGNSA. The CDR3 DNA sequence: TGTGCCAGCAGCTTAAGGGACAGCAGTGAAGCTTTCTTT. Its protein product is CASSLRDSSEAFF.

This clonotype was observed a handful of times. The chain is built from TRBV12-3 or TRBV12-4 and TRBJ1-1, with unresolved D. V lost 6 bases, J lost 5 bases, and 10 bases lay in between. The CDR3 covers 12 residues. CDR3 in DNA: TGTGCCAGCAGCCCACAGAAAACTGAAGCTTTCTTT. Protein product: CASSPQKTEAFF.

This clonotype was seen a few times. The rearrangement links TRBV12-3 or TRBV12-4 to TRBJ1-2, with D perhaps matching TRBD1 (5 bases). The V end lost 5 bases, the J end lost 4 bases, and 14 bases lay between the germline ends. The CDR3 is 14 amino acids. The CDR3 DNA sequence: TGTGCCAGCAGTCTCGCAGGTGGGGGCTATGGCTACACCTTC. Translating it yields CASSLAGGGYGYTF.

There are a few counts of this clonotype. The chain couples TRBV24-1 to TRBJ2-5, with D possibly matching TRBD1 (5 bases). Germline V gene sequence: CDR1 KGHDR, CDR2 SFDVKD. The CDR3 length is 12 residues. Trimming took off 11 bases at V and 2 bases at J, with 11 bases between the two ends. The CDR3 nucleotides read TGTGCCATCATGGACAAACAAGAGACCCAGTACTTC. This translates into CAIMDKQETQYF.

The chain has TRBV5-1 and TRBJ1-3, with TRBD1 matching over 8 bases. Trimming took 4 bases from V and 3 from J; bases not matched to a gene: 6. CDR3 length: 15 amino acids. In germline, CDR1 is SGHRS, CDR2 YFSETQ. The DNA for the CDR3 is TGCGCCAGCAGCATGGACAGGGCAAGTGGAAACACCATATATTTT. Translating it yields CASSMDRASGNTIYF.

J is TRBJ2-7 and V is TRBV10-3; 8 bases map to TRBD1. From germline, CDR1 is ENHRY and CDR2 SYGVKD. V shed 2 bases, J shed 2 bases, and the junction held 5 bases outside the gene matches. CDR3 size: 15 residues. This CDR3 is CAISEARDRPYEQYF. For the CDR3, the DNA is TGTGCCATCAGTGAGGCCCGGGACAGGCCCTACGAGCAGTACTTC.

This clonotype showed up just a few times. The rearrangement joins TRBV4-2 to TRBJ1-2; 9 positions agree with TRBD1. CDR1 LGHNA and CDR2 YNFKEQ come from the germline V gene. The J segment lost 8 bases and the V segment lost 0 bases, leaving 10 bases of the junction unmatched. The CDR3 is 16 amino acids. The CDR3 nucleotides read TGTGCCAGCAGCCAAGATTCGTCAACAGGGGGCCGAGGCTACACCTTC. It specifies CASSQDSSTGGRGYTF.

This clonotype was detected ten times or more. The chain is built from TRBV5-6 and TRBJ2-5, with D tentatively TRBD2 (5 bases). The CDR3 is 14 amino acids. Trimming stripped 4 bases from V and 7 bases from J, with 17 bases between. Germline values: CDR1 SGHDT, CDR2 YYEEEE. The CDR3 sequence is CASSAYGIRGTQYF. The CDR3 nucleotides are TGTGCCAGCAGCGCTTACGGGATCCGGGGGACCCAGTACTTC.

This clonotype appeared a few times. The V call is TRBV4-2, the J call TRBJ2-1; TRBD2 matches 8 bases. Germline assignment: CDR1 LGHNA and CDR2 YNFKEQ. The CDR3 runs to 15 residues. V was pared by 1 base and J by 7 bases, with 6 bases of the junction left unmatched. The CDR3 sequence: CASSQGGLGRNEQFF. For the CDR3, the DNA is TGTGCCAGCAGCCAAGGGGGACTAGGGAGGAATGAGCAGTTCTTC.

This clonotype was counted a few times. The CDR3 loop reads CASSLLGTSFQETQYF. The CDR3 DNA sequence: TGTGCCAGCAGCTTACTGGGAACTAGCTTCCAAGAGACCCAGTACTTC. The V and J genes are TRBV13 and TRBJ2-5, with D possibly TRBD2 on 6 matching bases. Germline lookup yields CDR1 PRHDT and CDR2 FYEKMQ (reference sequence). The germline V and J ends were trimmed by 2 bases and 1 base, with 14 bases remaining between them. The CDR3 runs to 16 residues.

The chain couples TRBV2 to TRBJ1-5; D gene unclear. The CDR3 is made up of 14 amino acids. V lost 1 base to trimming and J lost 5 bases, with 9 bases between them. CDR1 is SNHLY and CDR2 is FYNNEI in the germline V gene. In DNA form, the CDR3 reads TGTGCCAGCAGTGAAGACCCTAACTATCAGCCCCAGCATTTT. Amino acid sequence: CASSEDPNYQPQHF. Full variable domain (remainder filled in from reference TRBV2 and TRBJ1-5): EPEVTQTPSHQVTQMGQEVILRCVPISNHLYFYWYRQILGQKVEFLVSFYNNEISEKSEIFDDQFSVERPDGSNFTLKIRSTKLEDSAMYFCASSEDPNYQPQHFGDGTRLSIL.

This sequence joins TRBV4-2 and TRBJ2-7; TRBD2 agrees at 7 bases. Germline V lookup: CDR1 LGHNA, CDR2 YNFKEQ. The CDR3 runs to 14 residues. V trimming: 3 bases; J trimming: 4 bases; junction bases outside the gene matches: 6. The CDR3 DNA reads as TGTGCCAGCAGCCACGGACTAGTGAGTTACGAGCAGTACTTC. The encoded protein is CASSHGLVSYEQYF.

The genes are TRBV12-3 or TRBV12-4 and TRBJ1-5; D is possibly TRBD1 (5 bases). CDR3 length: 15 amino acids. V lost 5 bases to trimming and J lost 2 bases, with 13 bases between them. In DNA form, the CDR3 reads TGTGCCAGCAGTGGCGTGGGGGGGGGCAATCAGCCCCAGCATTTT. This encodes CASSGVGGGNQPQHF.

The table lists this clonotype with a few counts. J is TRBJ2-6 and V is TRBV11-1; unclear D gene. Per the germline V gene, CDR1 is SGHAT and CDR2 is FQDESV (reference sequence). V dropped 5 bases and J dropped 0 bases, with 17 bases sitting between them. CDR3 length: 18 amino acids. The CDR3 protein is CASSINENKASGANVLTF. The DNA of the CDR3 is TGTGCCAGCAGCATAAATGAGAACAAGGCCTCTGGGGCCAACGTCCTGACTTTC.

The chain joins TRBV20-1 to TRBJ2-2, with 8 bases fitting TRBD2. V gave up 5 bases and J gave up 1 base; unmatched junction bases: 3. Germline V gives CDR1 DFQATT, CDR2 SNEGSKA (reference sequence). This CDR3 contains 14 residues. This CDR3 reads CSASSGRNTGELFF. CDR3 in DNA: TGCAGTGCTTCCAGCGGGAGGAACACCGGGGAGCTGTTTTTT.

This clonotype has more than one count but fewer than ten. Written as DNA, the CDR3 is TGCAGCGTTGAATCTCTTTCAGGCGGGTTCGGAACTCTCGGAGTAGGCTACACCTTC. Translating gives CSVESLSGGFGTLGVGYTF. The V gene is TRBV29-1, the J gene TRBJ1-2, with D unresolved. Germline V CDR1 and CDR2: SQVTM, ANQGSEA. Trimming left V 2 bases short and J 8 bases short, with 33 bases between. CDR3 length equals 19 residues.

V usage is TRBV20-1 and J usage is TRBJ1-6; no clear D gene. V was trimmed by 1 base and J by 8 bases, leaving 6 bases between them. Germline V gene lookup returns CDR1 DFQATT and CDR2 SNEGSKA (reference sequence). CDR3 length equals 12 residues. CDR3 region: CSARVRDSPLHF. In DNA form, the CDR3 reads TGCAGTGCTAGAGTGAGGGATTCACCCCTCCACTTT.